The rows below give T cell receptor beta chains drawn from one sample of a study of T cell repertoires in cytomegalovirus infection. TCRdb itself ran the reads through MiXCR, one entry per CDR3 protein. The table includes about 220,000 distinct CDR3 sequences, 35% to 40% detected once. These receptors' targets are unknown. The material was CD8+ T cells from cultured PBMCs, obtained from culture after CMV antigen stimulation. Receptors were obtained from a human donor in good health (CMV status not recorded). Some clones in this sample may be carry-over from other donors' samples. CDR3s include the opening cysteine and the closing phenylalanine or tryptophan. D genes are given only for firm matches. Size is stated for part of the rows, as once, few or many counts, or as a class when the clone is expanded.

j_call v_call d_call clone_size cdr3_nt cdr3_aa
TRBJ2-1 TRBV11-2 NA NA TGTGCCAGCAGCGGGACGACGAGGGTCCCCTACAATGAGCAGTTCTTC CASSGTTRVPYNEQFF
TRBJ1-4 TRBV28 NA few TGTGCCACCTACCCAGGGGCTACTAATGAAAAACTGTTTTTT CATYPGATNEKLFF
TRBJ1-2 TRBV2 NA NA TGTGCCAGCGGCCCGGGACACAACTATGGCTACACCTTC CASGPGHNYGYTF
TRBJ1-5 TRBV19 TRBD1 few TGTGCCAGTAGTGTCAACAGGGGGCCGAGGCAGCCCCAGCATTTT CASSVNRGPRQPQHF
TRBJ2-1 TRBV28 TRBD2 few TGTGCCAGCAGTGCCTGGACTAGCGGGAGTAGGAATGAGCAGTTCTTC CASSAWTSGSRNEQFF
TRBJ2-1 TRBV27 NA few TGTGCCAGTTCATGGGGCGAGGACAATGAGCAGTTCTTC CASSWGEDNEQFF
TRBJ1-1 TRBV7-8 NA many TGTGCCAGCAGCTTAGGACTAGCAGGGGTCGCCGTGACTGAAGCTTTCTTT CASSLGLAGVAVTEAFF
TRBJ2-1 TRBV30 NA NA TGTGCCTGGAGGGGAAGGGGGCGGGGAAACAATGAGCAGTTCTTC CAWRGRGRGNNEQFF
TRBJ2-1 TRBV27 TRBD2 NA TGTGCCAGCAGTCAGCCGGGACTAGGGTCCTACAATGAGCAGTTCTTC CASSQPGLGSYNEQFF
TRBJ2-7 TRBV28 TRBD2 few TGTGCCAGCACCTGGTCGCGGGGGGGAAACTACGAGCAGTACTTC CASTWSRGGNYEQYF
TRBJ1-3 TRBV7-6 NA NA TGTGCCAGCAGCCTTAGAGGCCAGGGAAACACCATATATTTT CASSLRGQGNTIYF